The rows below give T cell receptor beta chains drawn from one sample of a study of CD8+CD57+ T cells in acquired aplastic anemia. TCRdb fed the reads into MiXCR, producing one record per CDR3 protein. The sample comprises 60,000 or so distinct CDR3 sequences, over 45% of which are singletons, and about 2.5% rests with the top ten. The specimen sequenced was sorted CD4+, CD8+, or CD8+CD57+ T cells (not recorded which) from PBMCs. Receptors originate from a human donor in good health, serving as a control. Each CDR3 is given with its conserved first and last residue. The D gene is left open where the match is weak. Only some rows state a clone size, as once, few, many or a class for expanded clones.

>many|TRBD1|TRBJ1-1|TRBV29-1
CSVNGQANTEAFF
TGCAGCGTTAACGGACAGGCAAACACTGAAGCTTTCTTT
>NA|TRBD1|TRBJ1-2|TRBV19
CASSINSGGIHYGYTF
TGTGCCAGTAGTATAAATTCAGGGGGGATCCACTATGGCTACACCTTC
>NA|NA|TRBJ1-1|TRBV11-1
CASSLGVGRGNMNTEAFF
NA
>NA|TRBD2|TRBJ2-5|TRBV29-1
CSVDDLGGAVGATQYF
TGCAGCGTTGACGACCTCGGGGGGGCGGTTGGGGCGACCCAGTACTTC
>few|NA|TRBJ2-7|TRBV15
CATSRGRGHYEQYF
TGTGCCACCAGCAGAGGACGAGGTCACTACGAGCAGTACTTC
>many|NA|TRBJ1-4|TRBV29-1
CSAGSSIEKLFF
TGCAGCGCTGGGTCTTCTATTGAAAAACTGTTTTTT
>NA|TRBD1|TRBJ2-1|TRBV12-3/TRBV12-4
CASSIDRGNEQFF
TGTGCCAGCAGTATCGACAGGGGTAATGAGCAGTTCTTC
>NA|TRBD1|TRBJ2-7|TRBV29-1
CSVRQGAHEQYF
TGCAGCGTCCGACAGGGGGCCCACGAGCAGTACTTC
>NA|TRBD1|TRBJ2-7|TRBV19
CASSAGQGFEQYF
TGTGCCAGTAGTGCGGGACAGGGGTTCGAGCAGTACTTC
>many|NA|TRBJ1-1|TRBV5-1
CASSNSRGSALNTEAFF
TGCGCCAGCAGCAACTCCAGGGGCTCCGCATTGAACACTGAAGCTTTCTTT
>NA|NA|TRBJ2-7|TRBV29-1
CSVAWDGGHEQYF
TGCAGCGTGGCCTGGGACGGGGGACACGAGCAGTACTTC
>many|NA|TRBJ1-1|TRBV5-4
CASSTARKAEAFF
TGTGCCAGCAGCACCGCCAGGAAAGCTGAAGCTTTCTTT
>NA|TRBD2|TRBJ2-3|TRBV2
CASSLGASGPAGTQYF
TGTGCCAGCAGTCTGGGGGCTAGCGGGCCAGCAGGGACGCAGTATTTT
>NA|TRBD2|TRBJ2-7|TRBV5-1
CASSSGLAGGYEQYF
TGCGCCAGCAGCTCAGGACTAGCGGGAGGGTATGAGCAGTACTTC
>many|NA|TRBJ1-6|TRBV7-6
CASSLGTASSYNSPLHF
TGTGCCAGCAGCTTAGGGACGGCTAGCTCCTATAATTCACCCCTCCACTTT
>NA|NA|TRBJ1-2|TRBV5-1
CASSLDSVYYGYTF
TGCGCCAGCAGCCTGGACAGTGTCTACTATGGCTACACCTTC
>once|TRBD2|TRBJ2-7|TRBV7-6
CASSLAGTSGLEQYF
TGTGCCAGCAGCTTAGCGGGGACTAGCGGCTTGGAGCAGTACTTC
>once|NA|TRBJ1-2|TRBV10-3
CAISDQGPYGNTF
TGTGCCATCAGTGACCAGGGACCCTATGGCAACACCTTC
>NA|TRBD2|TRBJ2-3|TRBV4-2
CASSRLSGIVADTQYF
TGTGCCAGCAGCCGCCTTAGCGGGATAGTCGCAGATACGCAGTATTTT
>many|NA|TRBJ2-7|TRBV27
CASSLYPSYEQYF
TGTGCCAGCAGTTTATACCCTTCCTACGAGCAGTACTTC
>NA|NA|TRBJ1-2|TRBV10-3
CAIWSGIPYNEQFFGPGIYGYTF
NA
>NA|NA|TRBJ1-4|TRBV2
CASSEGGRRINEKLFF
TGTGCCAGCAGTGAAGGGGGACGACGAATCAATGAGAAACTGTTTTTT
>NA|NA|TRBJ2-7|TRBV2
CASTVDEYYEQYF
TGTGCCAGCACCGTAGACGAGTACTACGAGCAGTACTTC
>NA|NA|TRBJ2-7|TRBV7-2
CASSFGGLLLEQYF
TGTGCCAGCAGCTTCGGGGGGCTACTTCTGGAGCAGTACTTC
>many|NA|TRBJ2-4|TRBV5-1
CASSLGQGLGIQYF
TGCGCCAGCAGCTTGGGGCAGGGCCTGGGCATTCAGTACTTC
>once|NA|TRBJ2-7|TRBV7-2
CASSLPQGTYEQYF
TGTGCCAGCAGCTTACCTCAGGGAACCTACGAGCAGTACTTC
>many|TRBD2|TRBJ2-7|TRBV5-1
CASSLRTRTYEQYF
TGCGCCAGCAGCTTACGGACTAGGACCTACGAGCAGTACTTC
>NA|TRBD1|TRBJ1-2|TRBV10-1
CASSEDRVGGGYTF
TGCGCCAGCAGTGAAGACAGGGTAGGCGGAGGCTACACCTTC
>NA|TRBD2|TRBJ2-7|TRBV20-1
CSARGLAGGSYEQYF
TGCAGTGCTAGGGGACTAGCGGGAGGGTCCTACGAGCAGTACTTC
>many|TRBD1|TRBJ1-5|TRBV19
CASSMTGFNQPQHF
TGTGCCAGTAGCATGACAGGGTTTAATCAGCCCCAGCATTTT
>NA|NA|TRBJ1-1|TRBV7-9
CASSLQGGTEAFF
TGTGCCAGCAGCTTACAGGGTGGAACTGAAGCTTTCTTT